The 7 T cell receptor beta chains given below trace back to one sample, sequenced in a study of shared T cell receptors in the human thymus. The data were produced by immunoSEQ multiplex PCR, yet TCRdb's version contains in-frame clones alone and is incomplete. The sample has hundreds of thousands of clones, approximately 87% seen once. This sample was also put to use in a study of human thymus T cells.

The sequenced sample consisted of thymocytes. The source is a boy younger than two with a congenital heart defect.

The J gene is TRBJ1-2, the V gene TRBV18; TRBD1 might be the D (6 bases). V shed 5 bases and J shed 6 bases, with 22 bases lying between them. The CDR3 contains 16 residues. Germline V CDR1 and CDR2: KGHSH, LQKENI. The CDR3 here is CASSSHSSWTEHGYTF. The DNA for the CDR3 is TGTGCCAGCTCATCTCACTCCTCCTGGACAGAACATGGCTACACCTTC.

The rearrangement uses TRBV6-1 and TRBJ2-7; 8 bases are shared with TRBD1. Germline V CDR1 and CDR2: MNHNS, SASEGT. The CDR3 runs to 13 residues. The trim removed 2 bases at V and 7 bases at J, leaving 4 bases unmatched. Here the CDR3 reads CASSERTGKEQYF. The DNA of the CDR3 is TGTGCCAGCAGTGAACGGACAGGGAAAGAGCAGTACTTC.

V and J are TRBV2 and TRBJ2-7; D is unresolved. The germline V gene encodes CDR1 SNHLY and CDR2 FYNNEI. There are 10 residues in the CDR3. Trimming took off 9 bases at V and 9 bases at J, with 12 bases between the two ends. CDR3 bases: TGTGCCAGTCGGGTAGCCCGGCAGTACTTC. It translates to CASRVARQYF. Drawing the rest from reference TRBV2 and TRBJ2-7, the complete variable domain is EPEVTQTPSHQVTQMGQEVILRCVPISNHLYFYWYRQILGQKVEFLVSFYNNEISEKSEIFDDQFSVERPDGSNFTLKIRSTKLEDSAMYFCASRVARQYFGPGTRLTVT.

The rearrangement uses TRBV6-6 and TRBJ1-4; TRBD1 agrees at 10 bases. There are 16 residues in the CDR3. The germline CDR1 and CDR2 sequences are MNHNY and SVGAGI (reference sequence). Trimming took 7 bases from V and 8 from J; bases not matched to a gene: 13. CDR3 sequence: CASTPVVGTGVEKLFF. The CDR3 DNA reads TGTGCCAGCACCCCGGTGGTTGGGACAGGGGTCGAAAAACTGTTTTTT.

The CDR3 protein is CASSLRGGQGRNEQYF. The DNA of the CDR3 is TGTGCCAGCAGCTTAAGGGGGGGACAGGGTAGGAACGAGCAGTACTTC. V and J are TRBV7-8 and TRBJ2-7, with 9 bases identical to TRBD1. The trim removed 2 bases at V and 5 bases at J, leaving 10 bases unmatched. CDR3 length equals 16 residues. The germline CDR1 and CDR2 sequences are SGHVS and FQNEAQ.

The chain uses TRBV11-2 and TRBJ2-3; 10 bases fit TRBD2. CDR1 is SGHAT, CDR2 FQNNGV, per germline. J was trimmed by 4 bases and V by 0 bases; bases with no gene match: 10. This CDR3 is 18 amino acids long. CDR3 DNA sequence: TGTGCCAGCAGCTTAGAACGGTCTAGCGGGAGAATCGCAGATACGCAGTATTTT. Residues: CASSLERSSGRIADTQYF.

The CDR3 reads CASSSGWTGNEKLFF. Here the CDR3 DNA reads TGTGCCAGCAGCTCTGGGTGGACAGGGAATGAAAAACTGTTTTTT. This chain uses TRBV28 with TRBJ1-4; 8 bases map to TRBD1. Per the germline V gene, CDR1 is MDHEN and CDR2 is SYDVKM. CDR3 length: 15 amino acids. V shed 6 bases and J 5 bases; nucleotides not matched to a gene: 8. The full variable domain, rest sourced from reference TRBV28 and TRBJ1-4, is DVKVTQSSRYLVKRTGEKVFLECVQDMDHENMFWYRQDPGLGLRLIYFSYDVKMKEKGDIPEGYSVSREKKERFSLILESASTNQTSMYLCASSSGWTGNEKLFFGSGTQLSVL.